This T cell receptor (beta chain) was documented in a study of CD8 T cells in ankylosing spondylitis. Findings of the study overall: As reported, disease-linked clones showed significant enrichment in matched ankylosing spondylitis synovial fluid.

This clonotype was recorded many times. Its target is unknown. Researchers built TCR beta libraries using quantitative 5'-RACE with molecular barcodes. TCRdb re-analysed the 5' RACE reads in MiXCR, keeping a single row per CDR3 protein. Of about 130,000 distinct CDR3 sequences listed, about 7% were seen once; the top ten hold about an eighth. Trimming took 8 bases from V and 7 from J, leaving 14 bases between them. CDR1 and CDR2 from the germline V gene are SEHNR and FQNEAQ (reference sequence). CDR3 length equals 13 residues. Sequencing input: blood, either unsorted or a sorted T cell fraction (not recorded which). The J gene is TRBJ1-4, the V gene TRBV7-9; perhaps TRBD1 as D (6 bases). This clonotype was sampled from a female donor with ankylosing spondylitis or in good health (not recorded which). CDR3 bases: TGTGCCAGCCAAACAGGGTTTGGTGAAAAACTGTTTTTT. This translates into CASQTGFGEKLFF.